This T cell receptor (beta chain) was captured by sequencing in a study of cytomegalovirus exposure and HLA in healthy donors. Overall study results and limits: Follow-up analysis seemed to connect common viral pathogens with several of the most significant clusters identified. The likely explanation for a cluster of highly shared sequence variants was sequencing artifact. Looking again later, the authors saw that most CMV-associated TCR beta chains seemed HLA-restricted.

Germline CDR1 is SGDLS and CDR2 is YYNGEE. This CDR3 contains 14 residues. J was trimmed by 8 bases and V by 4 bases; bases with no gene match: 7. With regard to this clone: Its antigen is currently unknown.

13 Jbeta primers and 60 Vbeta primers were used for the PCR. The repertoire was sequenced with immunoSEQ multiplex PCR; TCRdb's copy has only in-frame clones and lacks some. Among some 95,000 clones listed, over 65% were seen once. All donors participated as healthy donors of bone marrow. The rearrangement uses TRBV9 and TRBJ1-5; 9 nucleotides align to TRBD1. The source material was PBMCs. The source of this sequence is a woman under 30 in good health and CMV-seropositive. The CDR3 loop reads CASSPDRDREPQHF. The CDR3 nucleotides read TGTGCCAGCAGCCCGGACCGGGACAGGGAGCCCCAGCATTTT.